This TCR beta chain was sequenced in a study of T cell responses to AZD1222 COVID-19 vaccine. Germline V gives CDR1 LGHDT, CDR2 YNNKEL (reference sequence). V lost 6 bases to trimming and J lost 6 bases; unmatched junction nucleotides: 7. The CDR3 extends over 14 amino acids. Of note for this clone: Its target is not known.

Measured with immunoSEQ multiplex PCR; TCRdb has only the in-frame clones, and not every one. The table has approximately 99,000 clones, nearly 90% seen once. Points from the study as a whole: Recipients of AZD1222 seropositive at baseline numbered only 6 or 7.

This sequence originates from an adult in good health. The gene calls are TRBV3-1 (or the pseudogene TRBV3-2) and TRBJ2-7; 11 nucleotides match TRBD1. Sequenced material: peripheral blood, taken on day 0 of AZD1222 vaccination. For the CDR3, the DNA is TGTGCCAGCAGTCCAGGACAGGGGGCTTTCGAGCAGTACTTC. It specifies CASSPGQGAFEQYF.